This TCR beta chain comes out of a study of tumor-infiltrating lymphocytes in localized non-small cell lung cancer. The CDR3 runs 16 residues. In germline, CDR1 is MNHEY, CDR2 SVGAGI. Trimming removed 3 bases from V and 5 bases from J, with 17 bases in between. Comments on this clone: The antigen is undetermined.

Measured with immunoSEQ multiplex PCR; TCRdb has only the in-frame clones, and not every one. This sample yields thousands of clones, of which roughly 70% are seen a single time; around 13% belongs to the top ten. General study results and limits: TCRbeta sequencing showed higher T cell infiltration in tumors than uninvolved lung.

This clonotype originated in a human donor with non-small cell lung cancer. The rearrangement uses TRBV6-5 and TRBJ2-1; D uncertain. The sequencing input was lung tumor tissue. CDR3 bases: TGTGCCAGCAGTTATAATGAGCGATATTTTAACAATGAGCAGTTCTTC. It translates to CASSYNERYFNNEQFF.